Below are 8 T cell receptor beta chains sequenced from a single sample in a study of shared clonotypes between healthy human individuals. Profiled with immunoSEQ multiplex PCR; TCRdb holds only in-frame clones, not every one. The sample records approximately 720,000 clones, about 90% being singletons. Naive CD8 cells lacked CD45RO, underwent positive selection for CCR7 and left out terminally differentiated effector memory CD45RA+ cells. Sequenced: naive CD8+ T cells sorted from blood. These receptors were collected from a man aged 25 to 40 in good health.

The CDR3 sequence: CASSIRVTGTYEQYF. The CDR3 coding sequence is TGTGCCAGTAGTATTAGAGTGACAGGGACCTACGAGCAGTACTTC. The gene calls are TRBV19 and TRBJ2-7; 7 bases line up with TRBD1. The V gene end was trimmed by 3 bases and the J gene end by 2 bases; junction bases not matched to a gene: 7. Germline loops: CDR1 LNHDA, CDR2 SQIVND (reference sequence). The CDR3 is made up of 15 amino acids.

The chain carries TRBV4-1 and TRBJ2-1; a possible D gene is TRBD1 (6 bases). V was clipped by 0 bases and J by 3 bases, with 6 bases between them. From germline, CDR1 is MGHRA and CDR2 YSYEKL. The CDR3 is 14 residues long. This CDR3 reads CASSQEGHYNEQFF. CDR3 DNA: TGCGCCAGCAGCCAAGAGGGACACTACAATGAGCAGTTCTTC.

This clone was detected only once. The V gene is TRBV4-1, the J gene TRBJ2-2; D is perhaps TRBD1 (6 bases). The CDR3 is 14 amino acids. In germline, CDR1 is MGHRA, CDR2 YSYEKL. Trimming removed 5 bases from V and 5 bases from J, with 12 bases in between. The CDR3 region has the DNA TGCGCCAGCAGCGCTCAACAGGGAACCGGGGAGCTGTTTTTT. Translation: CASSAQQGTGELFF.

As DNA, the CDR3 is TGTGCCAGCAGTGCTCAGCTAAGCACAGATACGCAGTATTTT. Translated, it gives CASSAQLSTDTQYF. This rearrangement joins TRBV6-4 to TRBJ2-3; D unresolved. Germline V lookup: CDR1 MRHNA, CDR2 SNTAGT. The CDR3 is 14 residues long. V was clipped by 4 bases and J by 0 bases, with 8 bases between them.

The rearrangement joins TRBV4-1 to TRBJ2-7; D not resolved. V was trimmed by 1 base and J by 0 bases, leaving 10 bases between them. The CDR3 consists of 15 residues. Germline CDR1 MGHRA, CDR2 YSYEKL. CDR3 nucleotides: TGCGCCAGCAGCCAAGCTTTGGCCAGCTCCTACGAGCAGTACTTC. Amino acid sequence: CASSQALASSYEQYF.

V gene TRBV27 combines with J gene TRBJ1-2; D possibly corresponds to TRBD1 (6 bases). The CDR3 loop spans 13 amino acids. CDR1 is MNHEY, CDR2 SMNVEV, per germline (reference sequence). The V and J ends lost 7 bases and 4 bases respectively, with 13 bases between them. CDR3 nucleotides: TGTGCCAGCACGGGGGCGCCGAGCTATGGCTACACCTTC. As protein: CASTGAPSYGYTF.

This clone showed up just once. The chain recombines TRBV29-1 with TRBJ2-7, with D maybe TRBD2 (7 bases). With 7 bases removed from V and 3 bases from J, the gap between germline ends came to 28 bases. The V gene's germline CDR1 is SQVTM and CDR2 ANQGSEA. CDR3 length equals 17 residues. CDR3 region: CSAERDKGPIGGYEQYF. The CDR3 region has the DNA TGCAGCGCCGAGCGGGACAAGGGACCGATAGGGGGCTACGAGCAGTACTTC.

The CDR3 DNA reads TGTGCCAGCAGTTTTGACGGGGTCAAGGGGCACTACTACGAGCAGTACTTC. This codes for CASSFDGVKGHYYEQYF. This chain uses TRBV28 with TRBJ2-7; D may correspond to TRBD1 or TRBD2 (5 bases each). The V end was cut by 3 bases, the J end by 3 bases, with 21 bases between. Germline loops: CDR1 MDHEN, CDR2 SYDVKM. The CDR3 covers 17 residues.